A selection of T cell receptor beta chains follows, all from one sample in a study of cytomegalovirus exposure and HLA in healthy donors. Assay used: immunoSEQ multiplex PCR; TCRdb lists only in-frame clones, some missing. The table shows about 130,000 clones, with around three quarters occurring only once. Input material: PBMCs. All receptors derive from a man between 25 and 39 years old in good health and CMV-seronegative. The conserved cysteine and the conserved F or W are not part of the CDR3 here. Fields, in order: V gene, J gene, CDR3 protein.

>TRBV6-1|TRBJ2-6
ASSEAAGSSGANVLT
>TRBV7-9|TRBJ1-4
ASSARQGEKLF
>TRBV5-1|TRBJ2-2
ASSGGTGNTGELF
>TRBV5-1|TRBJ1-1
ASTPIAGLNTEAF
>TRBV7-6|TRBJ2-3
ASSHGRTSGSTDTQY
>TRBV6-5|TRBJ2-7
ASRPQGGPYEQY
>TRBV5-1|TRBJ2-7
ASSLGGLERVGEQY
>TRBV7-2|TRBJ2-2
ASSFVGQGDTGELF
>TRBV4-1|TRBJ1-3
ASSQVTAGNTIY
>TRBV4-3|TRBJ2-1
ASSQDLAGGLGNEQF
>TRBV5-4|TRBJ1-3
ASSLPGNSGNTIY
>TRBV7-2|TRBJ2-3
ASSLIAAPSTDTQY
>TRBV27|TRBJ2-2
ASRVRAGSDTGELF
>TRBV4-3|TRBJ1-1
ASSQTRSGRGFTEAF
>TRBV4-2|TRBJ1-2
ASSQALLPPTGDYGYT
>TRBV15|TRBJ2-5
ATSQAGQYQETQY
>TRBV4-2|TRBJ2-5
ASSQAPGLGEETQY
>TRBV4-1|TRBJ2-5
ASSQGGGGAETQY
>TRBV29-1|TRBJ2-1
SGSDSSYNEQF
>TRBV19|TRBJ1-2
ASSMRANYGYT
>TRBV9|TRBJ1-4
ASSKGGDRGALIYEKLF
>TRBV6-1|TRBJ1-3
ASSAGYSSSGNTIY
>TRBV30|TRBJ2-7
AWMGQASYEQY
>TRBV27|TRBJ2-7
ASKEAGGPNNEQY
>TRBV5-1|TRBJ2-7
ASSSYSTGSYEQY
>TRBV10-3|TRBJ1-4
AISEGTGGLEKLF
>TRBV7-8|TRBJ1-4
ASSLAGTGGGKLF
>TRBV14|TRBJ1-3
ASSQDWGTGWSPGNTIY
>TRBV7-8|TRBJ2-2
ASNPTNTGELF